The clone carrying this TCR beta chain came up many times. This record belongs to a study of molecular identifiers for immune sequencing clone quantification. The authors gated naive CD8 T cells as CD8+CD4-CCR7+CD45RA+ for sorting. The CDR3 totals 17 residues. Looked up from germline, CDR1 is SEHNR and CDR2 is FQNEAQ (reference sequence). The V and J ends lost 0 bases and 0 bases respectively, with 15 bases between them. In TCRdb, the PCR reads were re-called with MiXCR into one record per CDR3 protein. The table lists about 510,000 distinct CDR3 sequences, roughly 24% of them singletons. This sequence was found in a human donor in good health. Some libraries in this study had Jurkat cell RNA spiked in. The chain has TRBV7-9 and TRBJ2-7; D call uncertain. The source material was naive CD8+ T cells from blood, with Jurkat cell RNA spiked in. Regarding subset: FACS-sorted CD8+CD4-CCR7+CD45RA+ naive T cells. CDR3 residues: CASSLARGTPLSYEQYF. The CDR3 coding sequence is TGTGCCAGCAGCTTAGCGCGCGGCACTCCTCTCTCCTACGAGCAGTACTTC.